This T cell receptor beta chain originates from a study of regulatory T cells in long-lasting Graves disease. Study conclusions and caveats: Sample size, which was small, may have reduced accuracy. Persistent Graves' patients showed reduced TCR diversity versus newly diagnosed patients.

This clonotype was found a few times. Its antigen is currently unknown. Specified time point: persistent/refractory GD, antithyroid drugs over 5 years with positive TRAb. From PBMCs, RNA was extracted and then used to make the TCR library. Investigators report Graves' disease was diagnosed under American Thyroid Association guidelines. V lost 1 base, J lost 1 base, and 11 bases stayed unmatched. Per the germline V gene, CDR1 is DFQATT and CDR2 is SNEGSKA (reference sequence). This CDR3 is 17 amino acids long. Researchers made TCR beta libraries by using iRepertoire HTBI primers and running Arm-PCR on CDR3 regions. Authors' processing steps: Identification of gene segments yielded approximately 62 TRBV and more than eleven TRBJ across samples. TCRdb processed the multiplex PCR reads anew with MiXCR; each CDR3 protein has one entry. None of the V and J calls come from the authors' own analysis; TCRdb made them. In the table there are approximately 400,000 distinct CDR3 sequences, about 25% of which are singletons.

The rearrangement links TRBV20-1 to TRBJ2-3, with 7 bases fitting TRBD2. This clonotype originated in a female donor with Graves disease. Specimen: peripheral blood mononuclear cells (PBMCs), collected when the disease was refractory, from a patient treated with antithyroid drugs. The CDR3 region has the DNA TGCAGTGCTAGAGGGCCCAGGGAGGGCCTAGGCACAGATACGCAGTATTTT. Translated, it gives CSARGPREGLGTDTQYF.